These 23 T cell receptor beta chains originate from one sample sequenced in a study of blood T cells in healthy people across ages. Next came a second PCR, run for about 7 to 11 cycles, which used a sample-barcoded 5' primer along with a J-beta primer mix. TCRdb re-called the 5' RACE reads with MiXCR, one entry per CDR3 protein. This table holds roughly 1.5 million distinct CDR3 sequences, roughly two fifths found once. Sequenced: blood. The receptors were gathered from a woman between 18 and 29 years old in good health.

This clonotype was found many times. The chain couples TRBV20-1 to TRBJ1-2; D not resolved. V lost 3 bases and J lost 7, with 12 bases in between. CDR3 length: 12 amino acids. Germline loops: CDR1 DFQATT, CDR2 SNEGSKA (reference sequence). In nucleotides, the CDR3 is TGCAGTGCTAGTGTGTGGGGAGGTGGCTACACCTTC. This translates into CSASVWGGGYTF.

The genes are TRBV20-1 and TRBJ2-4; D is perhaps TRBD2 (5 bases). Germline assignment: CDR1 DFQATT and CDR2 SNEGSKA (reference sequence). The CDR3 consists of 12 residues. The germline V and J ends were trimmed by 5 bases and 7 bases, with 12 bases remaining between them. The CDR3 DNA is TGCAGTGCTGTCGGGATCGGGAACATTCAGTACTTC. This gives the protein CSAVGIGNIQYF.

This chain uses TRBV25-1 with TRBJ2-7, with 9 bases aligning to TRBD2. The V and J ends lost 8 bases and 7 bases, in that order; junction bases with no gene match: 9. The CDR3 covers 13 residues. Germline V gives CDR1 MGHDK, CDR2 SYGVNS. CDR3 region: CASFAGGYNEQYF. CDR3 bases: TGTGCCAGCTTTGCGGGAGGGTACAATGAGCAGTACTTC.

There are a few counts of this clonotype. The J gene is TRBJ1-5, the V gene TRBV6-6; no reliable D call. CDR1 is MNHNY, CDR2 SVGAGI, per germline (reference sequence). CDR3 length: 15 amino acids. Deletions cut 1 base from V and 3 bases from J, with 10 bases between. This CDR3 is CASSYFGNSNQPQHF. The CDR3 DNA reads TGTGCCAGCAGTTACTTCGGGAATTCCAATCAGCCCCAGCATTTT.

The sample holds a few counts of this clonotype. The chain carries TRBV4-3 and TRBJ2-1; 9 bases are a match to TRBD1. CDR1 and CDR2 (germline): LGHNA, YSLEER. The V and J ends lost 6 bases and 0 bases, in that order; junction bases with no gene match: 6. The CDR3 spans 16 residues. The CDR3 loop reads CASRAGTGSSYNEQFF. CDR3 coding DNA: TGCGCCAGCAGAGCCGGGACAGGGAGCTCCTACAATGAGCAGTTCTTC.

The J gene is TRBJ2-1, the V gene TRBV4-2, with 7 bases aligning to TRBD2. V lost 5 bases to trimming and J lost 2 bases; unmatched junction nucleotides: 6. Germline V gives CDR1 LGHNA, CDR2 YNFKEQ. The CDR3 is 15 residues long. CDR3 region: CASSSLATPYNEQFF. The CDR3 nucleotides are TGTGCCAGCAGCTCACTAGCGACGCCCTACAATGAGCAGTTCTTC.

V and J are TRBV4-3 and TRBJ1-2, with 7 bases that match TRBD1. The CDR3 consists of 15 residues. The germline V gene encodes CDR1 LGHNA and CDR2 YSLEER. V lost 0 bases to trimming and J lost 3 bases; unmatched junction nucleotides: 4. The CDR3 coding sequence is TGCGCCAGCAGCCAAGATCACACAGGGGACTATGGCTACACCTTC. This codes for CASSQDHTGDYGYTF.

This clonotype was counted only a few times. This chain links TRBV4-3 with TRBJ1-2, with TRBD1 as a possible D gene (6 bases). Between the trimmed V and J ends, which lost 1 base and 2 bases, there was a span of 11 bases. Germline V lookup: CDR1 LGHNA, CDR2 YSLEER. This CDR3 comprises 15 residues. CDR3 protein: CASSQVRGQNYGYTF. DNA for the CDR3: TGCGCCAGCAGCCAAGTCCGGGGGCAGAACTATGGCTACACCTTC.

J is TRBJ2-1 and V is TRBV3-1; 10 bases match TRBD2. Germline trimming cut 0 bases from V and 3 bases from J; bases unmatched to any gene: 5. This CDR3 region has 17 residues. CDR1 is LGHDT and CDR2 is YNNKEL in the germline V gene (reference sequence). The CDR3 DNA follows: TGTGCCAGCAGCCAAGAAACACTAGCGGGGATCTACAATGAGCAGTTCTTC. It codes for CASSQETLAGIYNEQFF.

This chain links TRBV9 with TRBJ2-5, with unresolved D. This CDR3 contains 14 residues. Trimming removed 0 bases from V and 11 bases from J, with 17 bases in between. Germline CDR1 and CDR2: SGDLS and YYNGEE. The CDR3 region is CASSVGSSSAEQYF. The CDR3 DNA sequence: TGTGCCAGCAGCGTAGGGTCTTCCTCGGCTGAGCAGTACTTC.

This chain links TRBV10-3 with TRBJ2-3, with a weak D call TRBD2 (6 bases). Germline V lookup: CDR1 ENHRY, CDR2 SYGVKD. With 3 bases removed from V and 1 base from J, the gap between germline ends came to 8 bases. CDR3 length equals 14 residues. Here the CDR3 DNA reads TGTGCCATCAGTGACGGCGGGGGCACAGATACGCAGTATTTT. Protein product: CAISDGGGTDTQYF.

This clonotype has a handful of counts. The chain joins TRBV2 to TRBJ2-5, with 8 positions matching TRBD2. The CDR3 has 13 residues. Germline-derived CDR1 and CDR2 are SNHLY and FYNNEI. V lost 6 bases and J lost 3; bases outside the gene matches: 3. As DNA, the CDR3 is TGTGCCAGCAGGGCGGGACTAGAAGAGACCCAGTACTTC. It is translated as CASRAGLEETQYF.

The chain is built from TRBV9 and TRBJ2-1, with 12 bases identical to TRBD2. The end of the DNA aligns better with TRBJ2-7, so the J call may be wrong. Germline V gene sequence: CDR1 SGDLS, CDR2 YYNGEE. The CDR3 is made up of 16 amino acids. Written as DNA, the CDR3 is TGTGCCAGCAGCGTACTGGGACTAGCGGGTTACAATGAGCAGTACTTC. This translates into CASSVLGLAGYNEQYF.

This clonotype has a handful of counts. The chain links TRBV5-5 to TRBJ1-2; D ambiguous. V lost 1 base and J 4 bases, leaving 14 bases between the germline ends. The CDR3 sequence is 15 residues long. Germline V gives CDR1 SGHKS, CDR2 YYEKEE (reference sequence). CDR3 bases: TGTGCCAGCAGCTTGTCCGGATTGGGGAGCTATGGCTACACCTTC. This encodes CASSLSGLGSYGYTF.

This clonotype was counted a few times. The chain's CDR3 is CASCNRGPYNEQFF. The CDR3 DNA is TGTGCCAGCTGCAACAGGGGGCCCTACAATGAGCAGTTCTTC. The chain is built from TRBV6-5 and TRBJ2-1, with 9 bases identical to TRBD1. V gave up 8 bases and J gave up 2 bases; unmatched junction bases: 4. Germline CDR1 and CDR2: MNHEY and SVGAGI. The CDR3 covers 14 residues.

This chain links TRBV27 with TRBJ2-3; TRBD2 aligns across 8 bases. The CDR3 runs 15 residues. Germline values: CDR1 MNHEY, CDR2 SMNVEV (reference sequence). Trimming at V came to 5 bases and at J to 0 bases, leaving 4 bases not matched to a gene. The CDR3 region is CASSTIAGSTDTQYF. Written as DNA, the CDR3 is TGTGCCAGCAGTACCATAGCGGGGAGCACAGATACGCAGTATTTT.

In this sample, this clonotype turned up a few times. This sequence joins TRBV20-1 and TRBJ2-3; 10 nucleotides match TRBD1. V trimming: 6 bases; J trimming: 6 bases; junction bases outside the gene matches: 6. The germline gives CDR1 DFQATT, CDR2 SNEGSKA (reference sequence). The CDR3 runs to 13 residues. Written as DNA, the CDR3 is TGCAGTGCGCAGACAGGGGGCAGGGATACGCAGTATTTT. Translating it yields CSAQTGGRDTQYF.

The chain has TRBV7-9 and TRBJ1-1; D is ambiguous. V lost 5 bases to trimming and J lost 1 base, with 11 bases between them. This CDR3 contains 14 residues. Germline CDR1 and CDR2: SEHNR and FQNEAQ (reference sequence). CDR3 region: CASSQASWNTEAFF. The CDR3 nucleotides read TGTGCCAGCAGCCAAGCCTCGTGGAACACTGAAGCTTTCTTT.

This clonotype was counted once. The V gene is TRBV10-3, the J gene TRBJ2-3, with 7 bases identical to TRBD2. The V gene's germline CDR1 is ENHRY and CDR2 SYGVKD. V shed 5 bases and J 0 bases; nucleotides not matched to a gene: 5. The CDR3 runs 15 residues. This CDR3 reads CAISMSSGSTDTQYF. CDR3 nucleotides: TGTGCCATCAGTATGTCTAGCGGAAGCACAGATACGCAGTATTTT.

The V call is TRBV6-2 or TRBV6-3, the J call TRBJ1-5; D may be TRBD1 (6 bases). Trimming took 10 bases from V and 2 from J, leaving 18 bases between them. The germline V gene has CDR1 MNHEY and CDR2 SVGEGT. The CDR3 length is 15 residues. In DNA form, the CDR3 reads TGTGCCACCTTGGACAGCGGTAGGCGCAATCAGCCCCAGCATTTT. Protein product: CATLDSGRRNQPQHF.

This clonotype was counted between two and nine times. The chain joins TRBV4-3 to TRBJ1-6; D unclear. Germline values: CDR1 LGHNA, CDR2 YSLEER. V lost 0 bases and J lost 4, with 13 bases in between. This CDR3 is 17 amino acids long. The CDR3 protein is CASSQDWKITYNSPLHF. The CDR3 DNA follows: TGCGCCAGCAGCCAAGATTGGAAAATCACGTATAATTCACCCCTCCACTTT.

This clonotype was found a few times. The V gene is TRBV7-2, the J gene TRBJ2-1; TRBD2 matches 7 bases. With the DNA end fitting TRBJ2-7 better, the J assignment may be wrong. CDR1 and CDR2 (germline): SGHTA, FQGNSA. The CDR3 is made up of 15 amino acids. As DNA, the CDR3 is TGTGCCAGCAGACTAGCGCCGAACTCCTACAATGAGCAGTACTTC. As protein: CASRLAPNSYNEQYF.

This clonotype was picked up a small number of times. V gene TRBV9 combines with J gene TRBJ2-1; 8 nucleotides line up with TRBD2. In germline, CDR1 is SGDLS, CDR2 YYNGEE. V trimming: 3 bases; J trimming: 7 bases; junction bases outside the gene matches: 12. The CDR3 contains 16 residues. CDR3 nucleotide sequence: TGTGCCAGCAGCGGAAGACTAGCGACGTATCTTAATGAGCAGTTCTTC. It specifies CASSGRLATYLNEQFF.